These 26 T cell receptor beta chains share one sample of origin, sequenced in a study of blood T cell repertoires in COVID-19. The assay was immunoSEQ multiplex PCR, and TCRdb's table has in-frame clones only and misses some. The profile covers fewer than 75,000 clones, with just over 85% appearing a single time and over 6% taken by the ten largest. The sequenced sample was peripheral blood. The receptors here all came from a man aged 45-65 years with active COVID-19.

CDR3 DNA sequence: TGTGCCACCAGTGATTCGACTAGCCCTGAGTTATACAATGAGCAGTTCTTC. As protein: CATSDSTSPELYNEQFF. The chain joins TRBV24-1 to TRBJ2-1; 7 positions match TRBD2. V was clipped by 2 bases and J by 4 bases; unmatched bases: 10. This CDR3 is 17 amino acids long. Per germline, CDR1 KGHDR and CDR2 SFDVKD.

This chain uses TRBV2 with TRBJ1-3, with TRBD1 identical over 7 bases. CDR3 size: 16 residues. With V trimmed by 6 bases and J by 4 bases, 12 bases remained unmatched. Germline values: CDR1 SNHLY, CDR2 FYNNEI. CDR3 amino acids: CASSQDRPKTGNTIYF. CDR3 DNA: TGTGCCAGCAGCCAGGACAGGCCAAAGACGGGAAACACCATATATTTT.

By proportion, this clone is medium-sized (0.01 to 0.1%). CDR3 amino acids: CASSAQTGNQETQYF. In nucleotides, the CDR3 is TGTGCCAGCAGCGCTCAGACAGGGAATCAAGAGACCCAGTACTTC. V is TRBV6-5 and J is TRBJ2-5, with TRBD1 identical over 7 bases. V was clipped by 6 bases and J by 2 bases; unmatched bases: 9. The CDR3 totals 15 residues. From germline, CDR1 is MNHEY and CDR2 SVGAGI.

V and J are TRBV20-1 and TRBJ2-3; 11 positions match TRBD2. With V trimmed by 3 bases and J by 5 bases, 4 bases remained unmatched. Germline assignment: CDR1 DFQATT and CDR2 SNEGSKA (reference sequence). The CDR3 has 14 residues. CDR3 protein: CSASVGTSGDTQYF. Here the CDR3 DNA reads TGCAGTGCTAGTGTCGGGACTAGCGGAGATACGCAGTATTTT.

The rearrangement links TRBV5-1 to TRBJ1-4; 7 bases line up with TRBD1. The germline V gene has CDR1 SGHRS and CDR2 YFSETQ. V trimming: 2 bases; J trimming: 3 bases; junction bases outside the gene matches: 1. The CDR3 is made up of 14 amino acids. The CDR3 protein is CASSFGTANEKLFF. The CDR3 nucleotides are TGCGCCAGCAGCTTTGGGACAGCTAATGAAAAACTGTTTTTT.

This rearrangement joins TRBV4-1 to TRBJ2-4; 15 nucleotides align to TRBD2. The J segment lost 2 bases and the V segment lost 4 bases, leaving 6 bases of the junction unmatched. This CDR3 spans 18 amino acids. CDR1 and CDR2 from the germline V gene are MGHRA and YSYEKL. CDR3 loop: CASSPGLAGGRSKNIQYF. In nucleotides, the CDR3 is TGCGCCAGCAGCCCCGGACTAGCGGGGGGGCGCTCCAAAAACATTCAGTACTTC.

The gene calls are TRBV13 and TRBJ2-3; D call uncertain. CDR3 length: 14 residues. The V end was cut by 2 bases, the J end by 2 bases, with 8 bases between. Germline V gene sequence: CDR1 PRHDT, CDR2 FYEKMQ (reference sequence). CDR3 coding DNA: TGTGCCAGCAGCTTATTTTATATCACAGATACGCAGTATTTT. Protein product: CASSLFYITDTQYF.

This clone was seen just once. This rearrangement joins TRBV2 to TRBJ1-2; 7 bases fit TRBD1. The CDR3 sequence is 15 residues long. J gave up 0 bases and V 6 bases, and 7 bases lay outside the gene matches. CDR1 SNHLY and CDR2 FYNNEI come from the germline V gene. The CDR3 is CASRGDSGTNYGYTF. The CDR3 DNA sequence: TGTGCCAGCAGGGGGGACAGCGGTACTAACTATGGCTACACCTTC.

The genes are TRBV7-2 and TRBJ2-3; 7 bases line up with TRBD2. The ends lost 1 base at V and 9 bases at J; junction bases unmatched: 7. There are 14 residues in the CDR3. In germline, CDR1 is SGHTA, CDR2 FQGNSA. The CDR3 nucleotides read TGTGCCAGCAGCTTAGGGCTCAGCGGGGTGACGCAGTATTTT. Protein sequence: CASSLGLSGVTQYF.

The chain joins TRBV5-4 to TRBJ2-1, with a possible D match to TRBD2 (5 bases). Per the germline V gene, CDR1 is SGHNT and CDR2 is YYREEE (reference sequence). The CDR3 has 14 residues. Between the trimmed V and J ends, which lost 6 bases and 0 bases, there was a span of 10 bases. The CDR3 DNA is TGTGCCAGCACTTTAGGGAGCTCCTACAATGAGCAGTTCTTC. This translates into CASTLGSSYNEQFF.

The sample holds one count of this clone. The chain is built from TRBV7-9 and TRBJ2-5; 9 nucleotides agree with TRBD2. V lost 3 bases to trimming and J lost 2 bases; unmatched junction nucleotides: 10. Germline CDR1 reads SEHNR; CDR2 reads FQNEAQ (reference sequence). The CDR3 contains 17 residues. Written as DNA, the CDR3 is TGTGCCAGCAGCTTTTTTATTGTAGCGGGGGAGCAAGAGACCCAGTACTTC. It codes for CASSFFIVAGEQETQYF.

The rearrangement uses TRBV7-2 and TRBJ2-5; 7 nucleotides align to TRBD2. The V gene's germline CDR1 is SGHTA and CDR2 FQGNSA. CDR3 length: 14 amino acids. Trimming removed 0 bases from V and 5 bases from J; junction bases left unmatched: 3. The CDR3 DNA is TGTGCCAGCAGCTTAGCGGGTAGCGGGGAGACCCAGTACTTC. Its translation: CASSLAGSGETQYF.

The chain carries TRBV5-6 and TRBJ2-1, with 10 bases identical to TRBD2. The length of the CDR3 is 16 residues. Germline trimming cut 3 bases from V and 8 bases from J; bases unmatched to any gene: 11. Germline CDR1 SGHDT, CDR2 YYEEEE. The CDR3 loop reads CASSSPGTSVEDEQFF. DNA for the CDR3: TGTGCCAGCAGCTCCCCCGGGACTAGCGTTGAAGATGAGCAGTTCTTC.

This chain joins TRBV9 and TRBJ1-5; D is unresolved. V lost 3 bases to trimming and J lost 1 base, with 8 bases between them. Germline values: CDR1 SGDLS, CDR2 YYNGEE. The CDR3 is 14 residues long. The CDR3 loop is CASSGEASNQPQHF. CDR3 nucleotides: TGTGCCAGCAGCGGGGAGGCGAGCAATCAGCCCCAGCATTTT.

This clone was found once. This rearrangement joins TRBV19 to TRBJ1-2; tentative D call: TRBD1 (6 bases). The CDR3 contains 13 residues. V gave up 7 bases and J gave up 2 bases, with 11 bases separating them. CDR1 is LNHDA and CDR2 is SQIVND in the germline V gene (reference sequence). The DNA of the CDR3 is TGTGCCAGTACGATGGGACACAACTATGGCTACACCTTC. It is translated as CASTMGHNYGYTF.

V gene TRBV14 combines with J gene TRBJ2-1, with TRBD2 as a possible D gene (5 bases). From germline, CDR1 is SGHDN and CDR2 FVKESK. The CDR3 sequence is 15 residues long. The germline V and J ends were trimmed by 2 bases and 7 bases, with 15 bases remaining between them. CDR3 sequence reads: CASSQRASRVNEQFF. DNA for the CDR3: TGTGCCAGCAGCCAACGGGCTTCGCGGGTTAATGAGCAGTTCTTC.

The V gene is TRBV7-9, the J gene TRBJ1-4, with D maybe TRBD1 (6 bases). V lost 8 bases and J 10 bases, leaving 23 bases between the germline ends. The CDR3 is 15 amino acids. Germline V gene data show CDR1 as SEHNR and CDR2 as FQNEAQ (reference sequence). The CDR3 bases are TGTGCCAGCGCAAGGTCAGGGGCTGGGGAACGAAAACTGTTTTTT. Its translation is CASARSGAGERKLFF.

This rearrangement joins TRBV5-1 to TRBJ1-5; a possible D gene is TRBD1 (5 bases). The V end lost 2 bases, the J end lost 2 bases, and 5 bases lay between the germline ends. The CDR3 contains 13 residues. The V gene's germline CDR1 is SGHRS and CDR2 YFSETQ. CDR3 sequence reads: CASSLQGNQPQHF. DNA for the CDR3: TGCGCCAGCAGCTTACAGGGCAATCAGCCCCAGCATTTT.

The rearrangement uses TRBV6-2 or TRBV6-3 and TRBJ2-1, with 13 bases aligning to TRBD2. CDR1 and CDR2 (germline): MNHEY, SVGEGT. Trimming at V came to 5 bases and at J to 7 bases, leaving 5 bases not matched to a gene. The CDR3 loop spans 15 amino acids. Here the CDR3 DNA reads TGTGCCAGCAGTAACCGGACTAGCGGGAGAAATGAGCAGTTCTTC. It codes for CASSNRTSGRNEQFF.

The chain has TRBV9 and TRBJ1-3; D remains ambiguous. Deletions cut 3 bases from V and 0 bases from J, with 10 bases between. Per the germline V gene, CDR1 is SGDLS and CDR2 is YYNGEE. The CDR3 has 15 amino acids. The CDR3 DNA follows: TGTGCCAGCAGCGCTCTCGTGAGCTCTGGAAACACCATATATTTT. Protein sequence: CASSALVSSGNTIYF.

This chain joins TRBV9 and TRBJ2-7, with D hard to call. CDR1 is SGDLS, CDR2 YYNGEE, per germline. V was shortened by 0 bases and J by 2 bases, with 9 bases between the two germline ends. CDR3 length: 14 residues. The CDR3 bases are TGTGCCAGCAGCGTAGGAAGGCAGGCCTACGAGCAGTACTTC. Residues: CASSVGRQAYEQYF. The full variable domain, its missing parts supplied by reference TRBV9 and TRBJ2-7, is DSGVTQTPKHLITATGQRVTLRCSPRSGDLSVYWYQQSLDQGLQFLIQYYNGEERAKGNILERFSAQQFPDLHSELNLSSLELGDSALYFCASSVGRQAYEQYFGPGTRLTVT.

V and J are TRBV5-3 and TRBJ1-1, with 9 nucleotides matching TRBD1. TRBV5-3 is an ORF, with its function uncertain. V lost 2 bases and J lost 5; bases outside the gene matches: 4. There are 14 residues in the CDR3. CDR3 loop: CARSFPGQGTEAFF. The CDR3 coding sequence is TGTGCCAGAAGCTTCCCGGGACAGGGAACTGAAGCTTTCTTT.

The chain carries TRBV6-5 and TRBJ1-4, with D perhaps matching TRBD1 (6 bases). This CDR3 spans 15 amino acids. Trimming left V 0 bases short and J 2 bases short, with 7 bases between. Germline values: CDR1 MNHEY, CDR2 SVGAGI. The CDR3: CASSYSQGTNEKLFF. The CDR3, as DNA: TGTGCCAGCAGTTACTCTCAGGGGACTAATGAAAAACTGTTTTTT.

The chain joins TRBV6-6 to TRBJ2-7; 9 nucleotides agree with TRBD1. CDR3 length: 13 residues. J gave up 7 bases and V 8 bases, and 9 bases lay outside the gene matches. Germline V gene lookup returns CDR1 MNHNY and CDR2 SVGAGI (reference sequence). CDR3 amino acids: CASARTGADEQYF. The DNA of the CDR3 is TGTGCCAGCGCCCGGACAGGGGCGGATGAGCAGTACTTC.

V and J are TRBV7-9 and TRBJ1-2, with D unresolved. The CDR3 has 14 residues. The V gene lost 0 bases and the J gene lost 6 bases, with 11 bases spanning the gap. CDR1 is SEHNR, CDR2 FQNEAQ, per germline (reference sequence). CDR3 protein: CASSLAWQVDGYTF. In nucleotides, the CDR3 is TGTGCCAGCAGCTTAGCGTGGCAGGTGGATGGCTACACCTTC.

This clone has only a few counts. This chain connects TRBV19 to TRBJ1-1, with D hard to call. Trimming cost V 1 base and J 1 base, with 10 bases left between them. This CDR3 region has 15 residues. Germline V gives CDR1 LNHDA, CDR2 SQIVND (reference sequence). The CDR3 region is CASSIVGSGNTEAFF. As DNA, the CDR3 is TGTGCCAGTAGTATAGTCGGGTCTGGGAACACTGAAGCTTTCTTT.